Included here is one T cell receptor beta chain sequence, with context. Its antigen is as yet unknown. The data derive from a study of vaccination and CD4 T cells after COVID-19. On the study more broadly: The convalescent population consisted of six males and four females, two of whom were of Hispanic ethnicity. General study results and limits: A comparatively limited set of convalescent patients was examined, with no early post-infection timepoints.

Cultured CD4+ T-cell DNA underwent Oncomine TCR Beta short-read sequencing. In TCRdb, the PCR reads were re-called with MiXCR into one record per CDR3 protein. The sample lists about 13,000 distinct CDR3 sequences; around 40% were seen once. Treatment specified: 10-day PBMC culture with coronavirus spike peptide pools or control peptides (ViraFEST assay). Antigen-specific T cells were expanded with peptide pools by ViraFEST, and TCRs were then sequenced. This TCR was sampled from a human donor with COVID-19. Sample: cultured CD4+ T cells from blood.

In DNA, the CDR3 is TGTGCTAGTGGTTTACCAACTCCAGGGGTAGCCGGGGAGCTGTTTTTT. Translated: CASGLPTPGVAGELFF. This chain links TRBV12-5 with TRBJ2-2; a possible D gene is TRBD1 (6 bases). The germline V gene encodes CDR1 LGHNT and CDR2 FRNRAP. CDR3 size: 16 residues. Between the trimmed V and J ends, which lost 3 bases and 6 bases, there was a span of 17 bases. The whole variable domain, remainder taken from reference TRBV12-5 and TRBJ2-2, is DARVTQTPRHKVTEMGQEVTMRCQPILGHNTVFWYRQTMMQGLELLAYFRNRAPLDDSGMPKDRFSAEMPDATLATLKIQPSEPRDSAVYFCASGLPTPGVAGELFFGEGSRLTVL.